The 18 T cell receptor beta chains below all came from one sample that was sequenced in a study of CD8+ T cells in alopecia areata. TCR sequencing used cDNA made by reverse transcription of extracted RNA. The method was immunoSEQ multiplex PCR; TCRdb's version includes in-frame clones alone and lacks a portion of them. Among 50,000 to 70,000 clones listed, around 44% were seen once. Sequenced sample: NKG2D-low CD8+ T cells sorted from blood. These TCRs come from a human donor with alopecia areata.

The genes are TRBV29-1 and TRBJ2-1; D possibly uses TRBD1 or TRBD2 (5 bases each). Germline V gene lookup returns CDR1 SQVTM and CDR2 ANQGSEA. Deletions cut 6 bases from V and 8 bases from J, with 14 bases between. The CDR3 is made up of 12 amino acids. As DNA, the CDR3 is TGCAGCGTAAGGGGAGAGGGACATGAGCAGTTCTTC. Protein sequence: CSVRGEGHEQFF.

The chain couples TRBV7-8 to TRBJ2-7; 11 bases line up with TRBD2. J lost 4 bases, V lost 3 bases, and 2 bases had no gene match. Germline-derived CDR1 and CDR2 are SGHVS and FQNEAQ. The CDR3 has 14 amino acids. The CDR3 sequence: CASSFGTSGYEQYF. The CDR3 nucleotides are TGTGCCAGCAGCTTTGGGACTAGCGGATACGAGCAGTACTTC. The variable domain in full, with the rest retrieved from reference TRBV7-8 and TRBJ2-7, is GAGVSQSPRYKVAKRGQDVALRCDPISGHVSLFWYQQALGQGPEFLTYFQNEAQLDKSGLPSDRFFAERPEGSVSTLKIQRTQQEDSAVYLCASSFGTSGYEQYFGPGTRLTVT.

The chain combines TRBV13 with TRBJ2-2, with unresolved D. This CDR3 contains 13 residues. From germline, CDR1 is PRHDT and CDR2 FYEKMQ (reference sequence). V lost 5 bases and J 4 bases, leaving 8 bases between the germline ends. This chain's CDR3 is CASSPRLTGELFF. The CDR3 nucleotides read TGTGCCAGCAGCCCTCGCCTCACCGGGGAGCTGTTTTTT.

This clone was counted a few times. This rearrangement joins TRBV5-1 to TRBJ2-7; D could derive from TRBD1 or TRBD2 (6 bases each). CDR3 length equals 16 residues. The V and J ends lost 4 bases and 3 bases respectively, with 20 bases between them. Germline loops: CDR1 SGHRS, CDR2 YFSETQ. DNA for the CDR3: TGCGCCAGCAGCGCGGGGAGACAGGTGGACGGCTACGAGCAGTACTTC. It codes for CASSAGRQVDGYEQYF.

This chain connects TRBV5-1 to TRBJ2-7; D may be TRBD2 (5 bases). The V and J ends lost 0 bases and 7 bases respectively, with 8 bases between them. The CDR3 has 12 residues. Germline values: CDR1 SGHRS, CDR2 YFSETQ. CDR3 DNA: TGCGCCAGCAGCTTGGACGGGAAAGAGCAGTACTTC. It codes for CASSLDGKEQYF.

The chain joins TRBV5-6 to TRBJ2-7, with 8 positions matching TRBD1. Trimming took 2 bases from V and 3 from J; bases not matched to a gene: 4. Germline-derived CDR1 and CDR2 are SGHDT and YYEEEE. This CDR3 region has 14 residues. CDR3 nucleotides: TGTGCCAGCAGCTTAGGCAGGGGGCACTACGAGCAGTACTTC. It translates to CASSLGRGHYEQYF. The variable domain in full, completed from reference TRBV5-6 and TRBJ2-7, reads DAGVTQSPTHLIKTRGQQVTLRCSPKSGHDTVSWYQQALGQGPQFIFQYYEEEERQRGNFPDRFSGHQFPNYSSELNVNALLLGDSALYLCASSLGRGHYEQYFGPGTRLTVT.

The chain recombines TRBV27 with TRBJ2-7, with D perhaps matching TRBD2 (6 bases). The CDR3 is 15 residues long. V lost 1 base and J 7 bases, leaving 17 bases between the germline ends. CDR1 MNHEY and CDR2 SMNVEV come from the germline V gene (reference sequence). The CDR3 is CASSLYTTVEGEQYF. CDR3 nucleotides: TGTGCCAGCAGTTTATACACCACCGTGGAGGGGGAGCAGTACTTC.

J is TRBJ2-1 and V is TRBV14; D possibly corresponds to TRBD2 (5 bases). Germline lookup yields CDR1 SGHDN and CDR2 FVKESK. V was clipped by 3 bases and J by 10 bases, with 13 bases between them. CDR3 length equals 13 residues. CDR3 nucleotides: TGTGCCAGCAGCCAGATTCCGGGGAGCGAGCAGTTCTTC. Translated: CASSQIPGSEQFF.

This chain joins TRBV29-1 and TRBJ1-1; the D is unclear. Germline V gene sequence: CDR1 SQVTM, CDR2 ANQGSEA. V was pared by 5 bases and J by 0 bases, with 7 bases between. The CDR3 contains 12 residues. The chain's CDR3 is CSVLGMNTEAFF. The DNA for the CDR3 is TGCAGCGTTCTCGGGATGAACACTGAAGCTTTCTTT.

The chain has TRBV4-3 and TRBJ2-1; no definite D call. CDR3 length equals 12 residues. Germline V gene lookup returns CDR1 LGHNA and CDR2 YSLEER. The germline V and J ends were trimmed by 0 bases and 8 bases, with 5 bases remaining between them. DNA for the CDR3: TGCGCCAGCAGCCAAGATTCCCATGAGCAGTTCTTC. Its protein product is CASSQDSHEQFF.

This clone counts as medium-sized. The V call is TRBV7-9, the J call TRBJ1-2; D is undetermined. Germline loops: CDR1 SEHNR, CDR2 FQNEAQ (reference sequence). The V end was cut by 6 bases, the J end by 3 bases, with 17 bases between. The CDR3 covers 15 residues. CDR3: CASRHITTGHYGYTF. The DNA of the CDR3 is TGTGCCAGCAGGCACATTACGACCGGGCACTATGGCTACACCTTC. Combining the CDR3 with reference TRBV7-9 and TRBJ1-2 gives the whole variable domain DTGVSQNPRHKITKRGQNVTFRCDPISEHNRLYWYRQTLGQGPEFLTYFQNEAQLEKSRLLSDRFSAERPKGSFSTLEIQRTEQGDSAMYLCASRHITTGHYGYTFGSGTRLTVV.

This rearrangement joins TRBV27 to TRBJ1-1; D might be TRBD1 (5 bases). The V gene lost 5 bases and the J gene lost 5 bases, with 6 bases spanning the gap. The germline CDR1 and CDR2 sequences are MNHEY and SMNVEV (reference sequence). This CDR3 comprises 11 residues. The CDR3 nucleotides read TGTGCCAGCAGTGGACATACTGAAGCTTTCTTT. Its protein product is CASSGHTEAFF.

Here the CDR3 reads CASSLDLPGNTEAFF. CDR3 nucleotide sequence: TGCGCCAGCAGCTTGGACCTGCCCGGAAACACTGAAGCTTTCTTT. This chain uses TRBV5-1 with TRBJ1-1; no reliable D call. CDR3 length equals 15 residues. The germline gives CDR1 SGHRS, CDR2 YFSETQ. V was shortened by 0 bases and J by 2 bases, with 11 bases between the two germline ends.

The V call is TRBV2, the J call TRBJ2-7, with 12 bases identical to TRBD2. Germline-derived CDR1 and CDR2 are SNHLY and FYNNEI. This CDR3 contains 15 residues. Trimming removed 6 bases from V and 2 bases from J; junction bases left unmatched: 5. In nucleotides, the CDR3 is TGTGCCAGCAGCTGGACTAGCGGGGATCCCTACGAGCAGTACTTC. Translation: CASSWTSGDPYEQYF.

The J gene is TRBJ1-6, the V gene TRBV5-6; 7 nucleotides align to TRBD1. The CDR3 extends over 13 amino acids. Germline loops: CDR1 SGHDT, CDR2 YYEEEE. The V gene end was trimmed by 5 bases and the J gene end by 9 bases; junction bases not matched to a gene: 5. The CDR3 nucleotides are TGTGCCAGCAGGACAGGGACGGGTTCACCCCTCCACTTT. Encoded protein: CASRTGTGSPLHF.

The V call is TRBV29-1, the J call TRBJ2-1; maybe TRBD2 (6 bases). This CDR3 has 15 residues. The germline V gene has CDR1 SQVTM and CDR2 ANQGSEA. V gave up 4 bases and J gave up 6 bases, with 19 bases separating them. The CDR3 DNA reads TGCAGCGTTGTCGGGGAGGAGGGTCGGGGCAATGAGCAGTTCTTC. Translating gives CSVVGEEGRGNEQFF.

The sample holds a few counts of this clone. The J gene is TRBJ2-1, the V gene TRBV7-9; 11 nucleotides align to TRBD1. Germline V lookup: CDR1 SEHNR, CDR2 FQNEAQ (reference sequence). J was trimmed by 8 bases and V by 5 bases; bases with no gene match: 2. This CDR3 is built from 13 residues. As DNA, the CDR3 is TGTGCCAGCAGCGGGACAGGGGGGTATGAGCAGTTCTTC. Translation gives CASSGTGGYEQFF. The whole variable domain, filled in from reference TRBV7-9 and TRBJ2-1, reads DTGVSQNPRHKITKRGQNVTFRCDPISEHNRLYWYRQTLGQGPEFLTYFQNEAQLEKSRLLSDRFSAERPKGSFSTLEIQRTEQGDSAMYLCASSGTGGYEQFFGPGTRLTVL.

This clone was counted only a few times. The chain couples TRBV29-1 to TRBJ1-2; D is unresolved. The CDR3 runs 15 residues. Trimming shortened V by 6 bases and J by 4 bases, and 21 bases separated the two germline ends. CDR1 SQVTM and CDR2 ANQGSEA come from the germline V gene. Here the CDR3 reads CSVPVAVGRTYGYTF. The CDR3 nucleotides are TGCAGCGTCCCGGTGGCTGTGGGAAGGACCTATGGCTACACCTTC.